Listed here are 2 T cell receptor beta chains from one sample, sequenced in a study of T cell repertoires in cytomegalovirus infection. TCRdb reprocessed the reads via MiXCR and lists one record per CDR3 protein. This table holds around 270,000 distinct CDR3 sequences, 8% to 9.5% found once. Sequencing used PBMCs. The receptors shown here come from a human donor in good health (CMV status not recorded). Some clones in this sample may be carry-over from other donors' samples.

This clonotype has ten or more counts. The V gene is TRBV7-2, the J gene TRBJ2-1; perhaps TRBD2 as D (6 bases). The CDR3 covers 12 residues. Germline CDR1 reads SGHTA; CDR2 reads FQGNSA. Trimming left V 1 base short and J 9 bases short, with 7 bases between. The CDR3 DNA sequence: TGTGCCAGCAGCTTAGTGGGGGGTGAGCAGTTCTTC. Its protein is CASSLVGGEQFF.

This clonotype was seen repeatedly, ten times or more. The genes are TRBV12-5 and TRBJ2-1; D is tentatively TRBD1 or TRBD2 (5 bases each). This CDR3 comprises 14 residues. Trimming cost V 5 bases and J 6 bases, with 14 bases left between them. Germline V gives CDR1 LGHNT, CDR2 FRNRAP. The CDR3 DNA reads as TGTGCTAGTGGTCCCCGGGACGCGGGCAATGAGCAGTTCTTC. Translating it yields CASGPRDAGNEQFF.